Sequencing of this T cell receptor beta chain was carried out in a study of patients and donors after allogeneic stem cell transplantation. TCRdb fed the RT-PCR reads into MiXCR, producing one record per CDR3 protein. The sample yields about 150,000 distinct CDR3 sequences, 30% to 45% seen once. The sequence was obtained from a human donor who was either an allogeneic HSCT recipient or a stem cell or donor lymphocyte infusion donor (not recorded which). It is not recorded whose cells these are; they may come from a transplant donor. The sequencing input was blood, either unsorted or a sorted T cell fraction (not recorded which).

CDR3: CASEGMGYGYTF. The CDR3 nucleotides are TGTGCCAGCGAGGGCATGGGCTATGGCTACACCTTC. The chain combines TRBV11-2 with TRBJ1-2; D not certain. Trimming cost V 8 bases and J 4 bases, with 11 bases left between them. This CDR3 has 12 residues. Per the germline V gene, CDR1 is SGHAT and CDR2 is FQNNGV.